The 3 T cell receptor beta chains below were found in one sample sequenced in a study of PD-L1 blockade in urothelial cancer (dated by TCRdb to the late 2010s). Library method: the immunoSEQ multiplex PCR assay. TCRdb's version of the immuneACCESS table is confined to in-frame rearrangements and falls short of the full clone set. An unresolved V gene accounts for under half of the shortfall where checked; the remainder is of unknown origin. Across this sample there are 60,000 to 85,000 clones, with about nine tenths seen only once. Of the sample, over 5% is held by the ten largest clones. Sequencing was performed on PBMCs, taken around atezolizumab (anti-PD-L1) treatment. The receptors come from an older woman with urothelial cancer.

CDR3 sequence (DNA): TGTGCCAGCAGCTATTTACGGTGGGAAAGGGGGCAAGTTCTCGAGCAGTACTTC. The encoded protein is CASSYLRWERGQVLEQYF. The genes are TRBV7-3 and TRBJ2-7; the match to TRBD1 covers 7 bases. With 4 bases clipped from V and 6 bases from J, the junction kept 21 bases outside the gene matches. The CDR3 spans 18 residues. Germline-derived CDR1 and CDR2 are SGHTA and FQGTGA. Full variable domain (rest looked up from reference TRBV7-3 and TRBJ2-7): GAGVSQTPSNKVTEKGKYVELRCDPISGHTALYWYRQSLGQGPEFLIYFQGTGAADDSGLPNDRFFAVRPEGSVSTLKIQRTERGDSAVYLCASSYLRWERGQVLEQYFGPGTRLTVT.

J is TRBJ1-3 and V is TRBV9; possibly TRBD1 for D (5 bases). The CDR3 length is 17 residues. Between the trimmed V and J ends, which lost 0 bases and 0 bases, there was a span of 13 bases. Per germline, CDR1 SGDLS and CDR2 YYNGEE. The CDR3 loop is CASSVGSQVSSGNTIYF. DNA of the CDR3: TGTGCCAGCAGCGTAGGCTCACAGGTTAGCTCTGGAAACACCATATATTTT.

The sample holds a few counts of this clone. The chain links TRBV19 to TRBJ1-2; 9 bases map to TRBD1. V lost 3 bases to trimming and J lost 14 bases; unmatched junction nucleotides: 10. The germline CDR1 and CDR2 sequences are LNHDA and SQIVND (reference sequence). The CDR3 sequence is 13 residues long. CDR3 sequence: CASSIDGDRGRTF. CDR3 nucleotide sequence: TGTGCCAGTAGTATTGACGGCGACAGGGGGAGGACCTTC. The full variable domain, rest sourced from reference TRBV19 and TRBJ1-2, is DGGITQSPKYLFRKEGQNVTLSCEQNLNHDAMYWYRQDPGQGLRLIYYSQIVNDFQKGDIAEGYSVSREKKESFPLTVTSAQKNPTAFYLCASSIDGDRGRTFGSGTRLTVV.